Listed here is a single T cell receptor beta chain. The antigen remains unidentified. CD8 cells classed as naive were CD45RO-negative and positively selected for CCR7, excluding terminally differentiated effector memory CD45RA+ cells. This specimen belongs to a study of shared clonotypes between healthy human individuals. This CDR3 has 14 amino acids. V dropped 5 bases and J dropped 2 bases, with 11 bases sitting between them. Germline assignment: CDR1 SEHNR and CDR2 FQNEAQ (reference sequence). Study-level findings and limits: Shared across four donors were roughly 4.8% of the naive CD4 clonotypes. Some clonotypes were shared by all four sorted-subset donors, while others were not shared. The non-shared ones had lower generation probabilities than the shared ones.

Here immunoSEQ multiplex PCR was the method, and the copy in TCRdb shows in-frame clones only, minus some. Of 650,000 to 800,000 clones listed, roughly 94% were seen once; the top ten hold approximately 22%. Sequencing used naive CD8+ T cells sorted from blood. The receptor was isolated from a man aged 25 to 45 in good health. V and J are TRBV7-9 and TRBJ2-3, with D possibly matching TRBD2 (6 bases). CDR3 region: CASSPRDFTDTQYF. The DNA for the CDR3 is TGTGCCAGCAGCCCCCGGGACTTCACAGATACGCAGTATTTT. The entire variable domain, with the rest obtained from reference TRBV7-9 and TRBJ2-3, is as follows: DTGVSQNPRHKITKRGQNVTFRCDPISEHNRLYWYRQTLGQGPEFLTYFQNEAQLEKSRLLSDRFSAERPKGSFSTLEIQRTEQGDSAMYLCASSPRDFTDTQYFGPGTRLTVL.